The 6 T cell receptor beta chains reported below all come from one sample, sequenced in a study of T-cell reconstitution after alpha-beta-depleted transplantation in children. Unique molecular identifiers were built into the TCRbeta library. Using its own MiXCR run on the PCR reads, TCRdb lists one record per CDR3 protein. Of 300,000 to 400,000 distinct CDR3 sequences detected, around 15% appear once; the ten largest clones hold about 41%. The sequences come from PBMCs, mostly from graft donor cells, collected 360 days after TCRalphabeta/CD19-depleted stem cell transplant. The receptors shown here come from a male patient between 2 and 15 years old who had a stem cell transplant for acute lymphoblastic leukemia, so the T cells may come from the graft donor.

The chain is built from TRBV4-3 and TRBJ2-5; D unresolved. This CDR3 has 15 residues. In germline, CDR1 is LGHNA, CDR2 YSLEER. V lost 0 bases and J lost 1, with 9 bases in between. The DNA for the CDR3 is TGCGCCAGCAGCCAAGATGGGCGCTTCCAAGAGACCCAGTACTTC. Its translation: CASSQDGRFQETQYF.

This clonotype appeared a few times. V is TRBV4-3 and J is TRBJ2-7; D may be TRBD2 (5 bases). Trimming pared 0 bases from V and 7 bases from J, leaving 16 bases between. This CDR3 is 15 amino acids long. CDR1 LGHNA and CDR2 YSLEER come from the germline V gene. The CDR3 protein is CASSQEFAGDGEQYF. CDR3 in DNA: TGCGCCAGCAGCCAAGAGTTTGCGGGCGATGGAGAGCAGTACTTC.

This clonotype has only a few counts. CDR3 region: CASSLYDNEQFF. CDR3 DNA sequence: TGTGCCAGCAGCTTGTACGATAATGAGCAGTTCTTC. The chain combines TRBV13 with TRBJ2-1; D is unresolved. Trimming pared 3 bases from V and 7 bases from J, leaving 7 bases between. Germline V lookup: CDR1 PRHDT, CDR2 FYEKMQ (reference sequence). This CDR3 is built from 12 residues.

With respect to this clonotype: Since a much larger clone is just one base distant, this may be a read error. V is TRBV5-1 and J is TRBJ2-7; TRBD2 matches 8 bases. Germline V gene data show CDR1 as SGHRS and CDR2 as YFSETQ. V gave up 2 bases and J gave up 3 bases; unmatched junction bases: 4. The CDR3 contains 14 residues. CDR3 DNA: TGCGCCAGCAGCTTCGGGACTAGAAACTACGAGCAGTACTTC. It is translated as CASSFGTRNYEQYF.

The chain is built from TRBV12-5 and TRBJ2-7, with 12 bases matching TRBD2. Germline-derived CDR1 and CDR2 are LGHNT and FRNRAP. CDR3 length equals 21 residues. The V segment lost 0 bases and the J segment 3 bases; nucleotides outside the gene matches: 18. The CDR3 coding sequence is TGTGCTAGTGGTTTGGTACTGGGATGGCTAGCGGGAGGGCCCTCGGACTACGAGCAGTACTTC. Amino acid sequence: CASGLVLGWLAGGPSDYEQYF.

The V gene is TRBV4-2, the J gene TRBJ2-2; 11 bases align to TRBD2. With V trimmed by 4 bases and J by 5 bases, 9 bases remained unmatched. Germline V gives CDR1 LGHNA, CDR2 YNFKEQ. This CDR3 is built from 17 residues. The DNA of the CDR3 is TGTGCCAGCAGCCCAGGGCCTAGCGGGAGGAGGACCGGGGAGCTGTTTTTT. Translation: CASSPGPSGRRTGELFF.